A selection of T cell receptor beta chains follows, all from one sample in a study. MiXCR, run by TCRdb on the 5' RACE reads, gives a single entry per CDR3 protein. The sample lists around 44,000 distinct CDR3 sequences, under 25% occurring once. Sequenced sample: Tregs sorted from blood. All receptors come from a female donor with breast cancer. Both conserved end residues are part of each CDR3. Each record gives: clone size, J gene, V gene, D gene, CDR3 DNA, CDR3 protein. A D gene is named only where the DNA matches it firmly. Size values are once, few and many counts, or a class for expanded clones, and some rows have none.

.	TRBJ2-2	TRBV7-2	.	TGTGCCAGCGCAGGGAGGCGTAGCACCGGGGAGCTGTTTTTT	CASAGRRSTGELFF
.	TRBJ2-3	TRBV6-1	TRBD1	TGTGCTAGCAGTGGTGGGACAGGGCTTTACACAGATACGCAGTATTTT	CASSGGTGLYTDTQYF
few	TRBJ1-2	TRBV5-1	.	TGCGCCAGCAGCTGGGGGACTCAGGTGCGTGGTGGCTACACCTTC	CASSWGTQVRGGYTF
few	TRBJ1-4	TRBV28	.	TGTGCCAGCAGTTTCGTAGAGAATGAAAAACTGTTTTTT	CASSFVENEKLFF
.	TRBJ2-3	TRBV11-3	TRBD2	TGTGCCAGCAGCCCTAGCGGGAGGCCAGATACGCAGTATTTT	CASSPSGRPDTQYF
.	TRBJ2-2	TRBV7-2	TRBD2	TGTGCCAGCAGCTTAGTCGCGGGAGGTACCGGGGAGCTGTTTTTT	CASSLVAGGTGELFF
.	TRBJ1-2	TRBV27	.	TGTGCCAGCAGTTCCCCATCACAGGACAACTATGGCTACACCTTC	CASSSPSQDNYGYTF
few	TRBJ2-3	TRBV9	TRBD2	TGTGCCAGCAGCGAAGTTAGCGGGAGGAGCACAGATACGCAGTATTTT	CASSEVSGRSTDTQYF
.	TRBJ2-5	TRBV4-1	TRBD1	TGCGCCAGCAGCCGACAGGGGTACCAAGAGACCCAGTACTTC	CASSRQGYQETQYF
many	TRBJ2-7	TRBV5-4	TRBD2	TGTGCCAGCAGCTTGGCGGTTCCAGGACTAGCGGGATCTACAGCTATAGGGGAGCAGTACTTC	CASSLAVPGLAGSTAIGEQYF
many	TRBJ2-1	TRBV24-1	TRBD2	TGTGCCACCAGTGGATGGACTAGCGGGTCCTACAATGAGCAGTTCTTC	CATSGWTSGSYNEQFF
few	TRBJ1-2	TRBV2	.	TGTGCCAGCAGTGTAGGCAGGGCGGACTATGGCTACACCTTC	CASSVGRADYGYTF
many	TRBJ2-7	TRBV30	.	TGTGCCTGGAGTGCCGACAGCTCCTACGAGCAGTACTTC	CAWSADSSYEQYF
.	TRBJ1-2	TRBV28	.	TGTGCCAGCAGTACAGTTGGTAGCTACACCTTC	CASSTVGSYTF
few	TRBJ2-3	TRBV7-2	TRBD2	TGTGCCAGCAGCTCCCCGGGAGGGAGCACAGATACGCAGTATTTT	CASSSPGGSTDTQYF
many	TRBJ1-1	TRBV5-5	.	TGTGCCAGCAGCTTGGAGCCGGGGCAAGCTTTCTTT	CASSLEPGQAFF
many	TRBJ2-1	TRBV10-3	.	TGTGCCCTCCCTAGTGTTAGACCCTACAATGAGCAGTTCTTC	CALPSVRPYNEQFF
.	TRBJ1-5	TRBV6-4	TRBD1	TGTGCCAGCAGTGAGGGACAGGGCAATCAGCCCCAGCATTTT	CASSEGQGNQPQHF
few	TRBJ1-2	TRBV29-1	TRBD1	TGCAGCGTTCTATCTCCAGGGGGCTATGGCTACACCTTC	CSVLSPGGYGYTF
.	TRBJ2-7	TRBV28	.	TGTGCCAGCACCGCCACTGGGGTGGAGCAGTACTTC	CASTATGVEQYF
few	TRBJ2-7	TRBV6-6	TRBD2	TGTGCCAGCAGTGGACGACTAGCGGAAAGCTACGAGCAGTACTTC	CASSGRLAESYEQYF
.	TRBJ2-3	TRBV29-1	.	TGCAGCGTTGAGAGGGGGGCCGGAGATACGCAGTATTTT	CSVERGAGDTQYF
medium-sized	TRBJ2-1	TRBV12-3/TRBV12-4	TRBD2	TGTGCCAGCAGTTTTCTTAGCGGGAGGGCCAGCTACAATGAGCAGTTCTTC	CASSFLSGRASYNEQFF